This T cell receptor beta chain was sequenced for a study of CD8 T cells in Susac syndrome. This clonotype has a single count. TCR beta sequences were obtained from blood CD8+ and CD4+ T cells. The CD8+ and CD4+ T cells were negatively isolated, with the TEMRA cells enriched by FACS. The CDR3 has 13 residues. From germline, CDR1 is LNHDA and CDR2 SQIVND (reference sequence). V lost 7 bases to trimming and J lost 9 bases, with 18 bases between them. Roughly 0.45 to 1 ug RNA was reverse transcribed with random hexamers. MiXCR, run by TCRdb on the immunoSEQ multiplex PCR reads, gives a single entry per CDR3 protein. The data contain 150,000 to 200,000 distinct CDR3 sequences, 90% to 95% of them singletons.

Sequencing was performed on CD4+ T cells from PBMCs. This receptor was identified in a human donor with multiple sclerosis. The genes are TRBV19 and TRBJ1-1; a possible D gene is TRBD1 (6 bases). In DNA form, the CDR3 reads TGTGCCAGTATGCTACTAACAGGGAGGAAAGCTTTCTTT. Amino acid sequence: CASMLLTGRKAFF. The complete variable domain, with remaining parts taken from reference TRBV19 and TRBJ1-1, reads DGGITQSPKYLFRKEGQNVTLSCEQNLNHDAMYWYRQDPGQGLRLIYYSQIVNDFQKGDIAEGYSVSREKKESFPLTVTSAQKNPTAFYLCASMLLTGRKAFFGQGTRLTVV.